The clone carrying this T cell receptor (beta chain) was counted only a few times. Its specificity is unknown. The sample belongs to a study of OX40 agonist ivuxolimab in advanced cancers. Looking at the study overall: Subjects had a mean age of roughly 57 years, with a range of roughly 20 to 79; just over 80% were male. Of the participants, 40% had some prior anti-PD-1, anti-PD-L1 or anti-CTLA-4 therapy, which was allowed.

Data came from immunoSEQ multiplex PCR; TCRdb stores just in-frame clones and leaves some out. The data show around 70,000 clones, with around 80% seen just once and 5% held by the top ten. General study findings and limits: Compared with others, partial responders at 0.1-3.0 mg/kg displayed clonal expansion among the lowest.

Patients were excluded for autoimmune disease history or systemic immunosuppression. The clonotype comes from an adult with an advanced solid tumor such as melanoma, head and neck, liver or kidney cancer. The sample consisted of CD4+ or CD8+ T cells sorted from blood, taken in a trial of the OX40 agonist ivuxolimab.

This CDR3 reads CASSSQGTSSSEQFF. CDR3 coding DNA: TGTGCCAGCAGCTCACAGGGTACTTCCAGTAGTGAGCAGTTCTTC. The rearrangement links TRBV11-2 to TRBJ2-1; D possibly corresponds to TRBD1 (6 bases). The ends were cut back, 4 bases at V and 9 bases at J, with 19 bases in the middle. The CDR3 runs to 15 residues. CDR1 is SGHAT, CDR2 FQNNGV, per germline.